This T cell receptor beta chain was sequenced for a study of CD8 T cells in Susac syndrome. Negative isolation yielded the CD8+ and CD4+ T cells, while FACS enriched the TEMRA cells. RNA was extracted with the RNeasy kit, and a quantity of about 0.45 to 1 ug was reverse transcribed using random hexamers. Each CDR3 protein is one row after TCRdb ran MiXCR on the immunoSEQ multiplex PCR reads. This sample has about 180,000 distinct CDR3 sequences, with approximately 94% found just once. Germline V CDR1 and CDR2: KGHDR, SFDVKD. The CDR3 covers 13 residues. V was clipped by 5 bases and J by 5 bases, with 11 bases between them. Comments on this clonotype: Its cognate antigen is unknown.

Study results and limitations: No clonal expansion appeared among CD4+ T cells in Susac patients.

Input material: CD4+ T cells from PBMCs. This chain joins TRBV24-1 and TRBJ2-5; the D gene is possibly TRBD2 (6 bases). The clonotype comes from a human donor with Susac syndrome. CDR3 residues: CATSGLDGETQYF. In DNA form, the CDR3 reads TGTGCCACCAGTGGACTAGATGGGGAGACCCAGTACTTC.